This T cell receptor (beta chain) was identified during a study of shared clonotypes between healthy human individuals. General study results and limits: Generally, naive subsets came out with larger estimated richness than memory subsets.

As to this clone: Its target is not known.

Here immunoSEQ multiplex PCR was the method, and the copy in TCRdb shows in-frame clones only, minus some. Of about 1.5 million clones in the sample, approximately 98% were seen once. The sample consisted of naive CD4+ T cells sorted from blood. Subset denoted: CD45RA+ positively selected. The sequence came from a man aged 30-40 years in good health.

The CDR3 loop is CASTPRGGRAEAFF. CDR3 coding DNA: TGTGCCAGCACCCCACGGGGTGGGAGGGCTGAAGCTTTCTTT. The V call is TRBV7-2, the J call TRBJ1-1; the D is unclear. This CDR3 comprises 14 residues. The germline V gene has CDR1 SGHTA and CDR2 FQGNSA. With 7 bases removed from V and 6 bases from J, the gap between germline ends came to 18 bases.